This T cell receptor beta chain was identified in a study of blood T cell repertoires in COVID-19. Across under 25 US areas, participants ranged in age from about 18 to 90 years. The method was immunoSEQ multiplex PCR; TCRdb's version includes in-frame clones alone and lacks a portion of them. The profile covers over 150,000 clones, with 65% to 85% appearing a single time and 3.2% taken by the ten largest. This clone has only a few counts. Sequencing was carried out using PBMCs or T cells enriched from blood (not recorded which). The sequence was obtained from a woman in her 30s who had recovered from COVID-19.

CDR3 in DNA: TGTGCCAGCAGCTTTCGGACAGAGAACACTGAAGCTTTCTTT. Translating gives CASSFRTENTEAFF. The chain uses TRBV5-4 and TRBJ1-1; possibly TRBD1 for D (6 bases). The CDR3 is 14 amino acids. Germline CDR1 is SGHNT and CDR2 is YYREEE (reference sequence). V was cut by 2 bases and J by 1 base, with 9 bases left in between.